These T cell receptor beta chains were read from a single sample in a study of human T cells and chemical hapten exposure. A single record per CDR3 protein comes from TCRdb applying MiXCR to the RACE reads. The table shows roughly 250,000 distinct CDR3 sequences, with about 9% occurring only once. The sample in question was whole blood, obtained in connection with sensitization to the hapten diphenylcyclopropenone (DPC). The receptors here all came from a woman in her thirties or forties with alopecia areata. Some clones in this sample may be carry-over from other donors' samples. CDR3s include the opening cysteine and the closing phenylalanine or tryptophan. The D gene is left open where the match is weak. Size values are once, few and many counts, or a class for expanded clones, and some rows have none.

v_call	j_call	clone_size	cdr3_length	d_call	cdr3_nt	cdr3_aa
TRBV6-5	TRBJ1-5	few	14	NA	TGTGCCAGCAGTGAACAGGGAGGGGGTCAGCCCCAGCATTTT	CASSEQGGGQPQHF
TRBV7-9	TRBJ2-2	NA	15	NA	TGTGCCAGCAGCTTAGGTTGGGGCCTCTCCGGGGAGCTGTTTTTT	CASSLGWGLSGELFF
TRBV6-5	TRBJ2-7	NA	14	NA	TGTGCCAGCACTGGGGCAGGGTGGTCCTACGAGCAGTACTTC	CASTGAGWSYEQYF
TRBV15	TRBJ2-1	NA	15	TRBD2	TGTGCCACCAGCAGAGTGGGCGGGAGGGGCAATGAGCAGTTCTTC	CATSRVGGRGNEQFF
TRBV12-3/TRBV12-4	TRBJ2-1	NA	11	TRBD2	TGTGCCAGCAGTTTAGAGGGACTAGGGTTCTTC	CASSLEGLGFF
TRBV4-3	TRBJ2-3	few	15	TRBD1	TGCGCCAGCAGCCTCGGACAGGGGGAGACAGATACGCAGTATTTT	CASSLGQGETDTQYF
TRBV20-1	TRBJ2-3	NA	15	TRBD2	TGCAGTGCTGCTATGACTAGCGGGAGAACAGATACGCAGTATTTT	CSAAMTSGRTDTQYF
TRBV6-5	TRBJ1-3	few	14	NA	TGTGCCAGCAAGGTCGCGGCGGCTGGAAACACCATATATTTT	CASKVAAAGNTIYF
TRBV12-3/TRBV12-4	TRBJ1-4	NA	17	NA	TGTGCCAGCAGTTTTTCCCGATCGACAGCAACTAATGAAAAACTGTTTTTT	CASSFSRSTATNEKLFF
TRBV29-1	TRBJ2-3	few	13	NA	TGCAGCGCTCATCCTTCCCCCACAGATACGCAGTATTTT	CSAHPSPTDTQYF
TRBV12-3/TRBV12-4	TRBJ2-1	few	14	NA	TGTGCCAGCAGTAAGGGGGGGAACTACAATGAGCAGTTCTTC	CASSKGGNYNEQFF
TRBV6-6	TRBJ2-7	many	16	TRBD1	TGTGCCAGCAGTACTAACCCGGGACAGGGGATTAACGAGCAGTACTTC	CASSTNPGQGINEQYF
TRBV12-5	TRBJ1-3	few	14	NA	TGTGCTAGTGGTTTTGGAGGGGGAGGAAACACCATATATTTT	CASGFGGGGNTIYF
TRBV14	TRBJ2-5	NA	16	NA	TGTGCCAGCAGCCAAGATCGGGGCGGTAGGGAGGAGACCCAGTACTTC	CASSQDRGGREETQYF
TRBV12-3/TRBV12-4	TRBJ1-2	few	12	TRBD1	TGTGCCAGCAGGACAGGGCCATATGGCTACACCTTC	CASRTGPYGYTF
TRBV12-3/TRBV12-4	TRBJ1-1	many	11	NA	TGTGCCAGCAGTTTAATTTCAGAGTTCTTCTTT	CASSLISEFFF
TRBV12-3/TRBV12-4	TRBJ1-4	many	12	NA	TGTGCCAGCGGGATCGTCCGGGAAAAACTGTTTTTT	CASGIVREKLFF
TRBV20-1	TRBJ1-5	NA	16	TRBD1	TGCAGTGCAACGAACAGGGGGAAGGTTGACAATCAGCCCCAGCATTTT	CSATNRGKVDNQPQHF
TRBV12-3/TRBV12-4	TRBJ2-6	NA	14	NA	TGTGCCAGCAGTGAGGGAGCTGGGGCCAACGTCCTGACTTTC	CASSEGAGANVLTF
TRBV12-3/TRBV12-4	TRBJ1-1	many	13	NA	TGTGCCAGCGGGGGACGGGTGAACACTGAAGCTTTCTTT	CASGGRVNTEAFF
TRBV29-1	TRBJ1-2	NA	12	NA	TGCAGCGTTGAACCGGACGACGATGGCTACACCTTC	CSVEPDDDGYTF
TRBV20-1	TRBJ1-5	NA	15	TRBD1	TGCAGTGCTAGAGCCGGGACAGGGCAATTTCAGCCCCAGCATTTT	CSARAGTGQFQPQHF